This passage covers 29 T cell receptor beta chains from one sample sequenced in a study of CD8 T cells in Susac syndrome. After extraction with the RNeasy kit, roughly 0.45 to 1 ug of the RNA was reverse transcribed using random hexamers. Via MiXCR, TCRdb re-called the immunoSEQ multiplex PCR reads, giving one row per CDR3 protein. The table records 150,000 to 200,000 distinct CDR3 sequences, approximately 95% of them present only once. The sequencing sample was made of CD4+ T cells from PBMCs. These receptors all stem from a human donor with Susac syndrome.

This clonotype was recorded only once. The J gene is TRBJ1-3, the V gene TRBV9, with D unclear. Deletions cut 0 bases from V and 0 bases from J, with 13 bases between. The CDR3 sequence is 17 residues long. Germline CDR1 reads SGDLS; CDR2 reads YYNGEE. This chain's CDR3 is CASSVEPEGYSGNTIYF. In DNA, the CDR3 is TGTGCCAGCAGCGTAGAACCGGAAGGTTACTCTGGAAACACCATATATTTT.

The rearrangement links TRBV29-1 to TRBJ2-7; TRBD2 matches at 10 bases. The CDR3 sequence is 13 residues long. The J segment lost 5 bases and the V segment lost 7 bases, leaving 8 bases of the junction unmatched. Germline lookup yields CDR1 SQVTM and CDR2 ANQGSEA. Here the CDR3 reads CSALSGGANEQYF. Here the CDR3 DNA reads TGCAGCGCCCTGAGCGGGGGGGCCAACGAGCAGTACTTC.

The CDR3 nucleotides read TGCGCCAGCAGCCAAGGGAGGCGGGGGGGCCGCACAGATACGCAGTATTTT. Translating it yields CASSQGRRGGRTDTQYF. The chain combines TRBV4-3 with TRBJ2-3; the match to TRBD2 covers 9 bases. The CDR3 covers 17 residues. CDR1 and CDR2 from the germline V gene are LGHNA and YSLEER. The trim removed 1 base at V and 1 base at J, leaving 6 bases unmatched.

The CDR3 protein is CASSLSGGDSTDTQYF. The CDR3 DNA sequence: TGTGCCAGCAGCTTAAGTGGGGGCGATAGCACAGATACGCAGTATTTT. The chain couples TRBV7-8 to TRBJ2-3, with D perhaps TRBD1 (6 bases). The CDR3 contains 16 residues. Per the germline V gene, CDR1 is SGHVS and CDR2 is FQNEAQ. V was shortened by 2 bases and J by 0 bases, with 12 bases between the two germline ends.

This sequence joins TRBV5-4 and TRBJ1-2; 7 bases line up with TRBD1. Germline V gene sequence: CDR1 SGHNT, CDR2 YYREEE (reference sequence). Losses at the gene ends were 4 bases for V and 8 bases for J; bases not matched to a gene: 11. The CDR3 loop spans 14 amino acids. CDR3 region: CASSPRTGPWGYTF. Here the CDR3 DNA reads TGTGCCAGCAGCCCCAGGACAGGCCCTTGGGGCTACACCTTC.

This clonotype occurred once. J is TRBJ1-3 and V is TRBV29-1; D is undetermined. Germline values: CDR1 SQVTM, CDR2 ANQGSEA. The CDR3 length is 15 residues. V shed 4 bases and J shed 0 bases, with 13 bases lying between them. The CDR3 sequence: CSVASGSSSGNTIYF. The CDR3 bases are TGCAGCGTTGCATCAGGTTCTAGCTCTGGAAACACCATATATTTT.

The chain carries TRBV29-1 and TRBJ2-5; unclear D gene. The germline CDR1 and CDR2 sequences are SQVTM and ANQGSEA. Trimming removed 2 bases from V and 1 base from J, with 8 bases in between. CDR3 length: 13 residues. The CDR3 sequence: CSVEPQPQETQYF. As DNA, the CDR3 is TGCAGCGTTGAACCTCAACCCCAAGAGACCCAGTACTTC.

This clonotype was seen only a few times. V is TRBV7-2 and J is TRBJ2-2; 10 positions match TRBD2. After removal of 7 bases from V and 5 bases from J, the junction contained 10 bases not matched to a gene. Germline CDR1 and CDR2: SGHTA and FQGNSA. This CDR3 comprises 16 residues. This CDR3 reads CASTRVSGGGTGELFF. The CDR3 DNA follows: TGTGCCAGCACCCGGGTCAGCGGGGGGGGGACCGGGGAGCTGTTTTTT.

Here the CDR3 DNA reads TGTGCCAGCAGTTTATCACTAGCGGTCCAAGAGACCCAGTACTTC. Protein: CASSLSLAVQETQYF. This chain joins TRBV27 and TRBJ2-5; TRBD2 matches at 8 bases. The junction had 1 base not matched to a gene; V was cut back by 0 bases and J by 1 base. The CDR3 covers 15 residues. CDR1 and CDR2 (germline): MNHEY, SMNVEV (reference sequence).

The chain recombines TRBV20-1 with TRBJ1-3; TRBD1 is a possible D gene (6 bases). V gave up 7 bases and J gave up 1 base, with 11 bases separating them. The CDR3 contains 13 residues. Germline assignment: CDR1 DFQATT and CDR2 SNEGSKA (reference sequence). CDR3 in DNA: TGCAGTGTCTCCAGGGGATCTGGAAACACCATATATTTT. As protein: CSVSRGSGNTIYF.

The J gene is TRBJ1-4, the V gene TRBV30, with a tentative D call TRBD1 (5 bases). The CDR3 has 13 amino acids. CDR1 GTSNPN and CDR2 SVGIG come from the germline V gene (reference sequence). Trimming removed 2 bases from V and 2 bases from J, with 6 bases in between. The CDR3 DNA reads as TGTGCCTGGAGTCGGGGGACTAATGAAAAACTGTTTTTT. Protein product: CAWSRGTNEKLFF. Based on the CDR3 plus reference TRBV30 and TRBJ1-4, the full variable domain is SQTIHQWPATLVQPVGSPLSLECTVEGTSNPNLYWYRQAAGRGLQLLFYSVGIGQISSEVPQNLSASRPQDRQFILSSKKLLLSDSGFYLCAWSRGTNEKLFFGSGTQLSVL.

The chain links TRBV6-1 to TRBJ1-5, with TRBD1 matching over 7 bases. Germline lookup yields CDR1 MNHNS and CDR2 SASEGT. After removal of 5 bases from V and 1 base from J, the junction contained 5 bases not matched to a gene. This CDR3 has 15 residues. The CDR3: CASSPVGQSNQPQHF. DNA for the CDR3: TGTGCCAGCAGTCCGGTGGGACAGAGCAATCAGCCCCAGCATTTT.

The chain uses TRBV7-9 and TRBJ1-5, with 10 bases matching TRBD1. After removal of 3 bases from V and 6 bases from J, the junction contained 5 bases not matched to a gene. This CDR3 is 15 amino acids long. Per germline, CDR1 SEHNR and CDR2 FQNEAQ (reference sequence). The CDR3 is CASSFSGQGVQPQHF. For the CDR3, the DNA is TGTGCCAGCAGCTTTAGTGGACAGGGGGTTCAGCCCCAGCATTTT.

The V gene is TRBV30, the J gene TRBJ1-3, with TRBD1 matching 8 bases. The CDR3 runs 14 residues. V shed 1 base, J shed 1 base, and the junction held 0 bases outside the gene matches. Germline values: CDR1 GTSNPN, CDR2 SVGIG (reference sequence). The CDR3 nucleotides read TGTGCCTGGAGTGACAGGGGGTCTGGAAACACCATATATTTT. Its translation: CAWSDRGSGNTIYF.

This chain uses TRBV20-1 with TRBJ2-5; D perhaps matches TRBD1 (6 bases). V was pared by 4 bases and J by 1 base, with 13 bases between. Germline-derived CDR1 and CDR2 are DFQATT and SNEGSKA (reference sequence). The CDR3 sequence is 14 residues long. CDR3 DNA: TGCAGTGCTACTCAGACAGGCCTCCAAGAGACCCAGTACTTC. It is translated as CSATQTGLQETQYF.

This clonotype showed up just once. V usage is TRBV29-1 and J usage is TRBJ2-3, with no clear D. The CDR3 runs to 11 residues. Trimming stripped 4 bases from V and 6 bases from J, with 8 bases between. Germline V gives CDR1 SQVTM, CDR2 ANQGSEA. The CDR3 nucleotides read TGCAGCGTTGGAGATTTGGATACGCAGTATTTT. Protein product: CSVGDLDTQYF.

J is TRBJ1-1 and V is TRBV28, with D hard to call. Germline loops: CDR1 MDHEN, CDR2 SYDVKM. V shed 4 bases and J shed 4 bases, with 13 bases lying between them. The CDR3 covers 14 residues. The CDR3 nucleotides are TGTGCCAGCAGTTCTACCGGTCTTAGCACTGAAGCTTTCTTT. As protein: CASSSTGLSTEAFF. The entire variable domain, with the rest obtained from reference TRBV28 and TRBJ1-1, is as follows: DVKVTQSSRYLVKRTGEKVFLECVQDMDHENMFWYRQDPGLGLRLIYFSYDVKMKEKGDIPEGYSVSREKKERFSLILESASTNQTSMYLCASSSTGLSTEAFFGQGTRLTVV.

This clonotype occurred a few times. The chain links TRBV27 to TRBJ1-5; no clear D. Trimming took off 3 bases at V and 0 bases at J, with 6 bases between the two ends. Germline V lookup: CDR1 MNHEY, CDR2 SMNVEV (reference sequence). There are 14 residues in the CDR3. As DNA, the CDR3 is TGTGCCAGCAGTTTGCGTTATAGCAATCAGCCCCAGCATTTT. Translating it yields CASSLRYSNQPQHF.

V and J are TRBV5-1 and TRBJ2-2; D might be TRBD1 (6 bases). The CDR3 spans 14 residues. The germline CDR1 and CDR2 sequences are SGHRS and YFSETQ. The V end lost 2 bases, the J end lost 6 bases, and 11 bases lay between the germline ends. CDR3 DNA: TGCGCCAGCAGCTTAGGGGACAATGCCGGGGAGCTGTTTTTT. Its protein is CASSLGDNAGELFF.

The genes are TRBV9 and TRBJ2-3, with 8 bases matching TRBD1. The CDR3 is made up of 19 amino acids. Losses at the gene ends were 0 bases for V and 5 bases for J; bases not matched to a gene: 17. The germline V gene has CDR1 SGDLS and CDR2 YYNGEE. CDR3 sequence (DNA): TGTGCCAGCAGCGTAGGTACTGGACAGGGCAAGGGAAAGGAAGATACGCAGTATTTT. This codes for CASSVGTGQGKGKEDTQYF.

This sequence joins TRBV30 and TRBJ2-7; no reliable D call. The V gene lost 6 bases and the J gene lost 4 bases, with 13 bases spanning the gap. Germline CDR1 GTSNPN, CDR2 SVGIG (reference sequence). This CDR3 spans 12 amino acids. This chain's CDR3 is CACAPRLYEQYF. In DNA form, the CDR3 reads TGTGCCTGCGCCCCTCGGCTTTACGAGCAGTACTTC.

The V gene is TRBV30, the J gene TRBJ1-1; D is uncertain. Looked up from germline, CDR1 is GTSNPN and CDR2 is SVGIG (reference sequence). V was cut by 0 bases and J by 4 bases, with 9 bases left in between. The CDR3 has 13 residues. The CDR3: CAWSVSWGTEAFF. In DNA form, the CDR3 reads TGTGCCTGGAGTGTATCATGGGGCACTGAAGCTTTCTTT.

The chain carries TRBV29-1 and TRBJ2-5; D possibly uses TRBD1 or TRBD2 (5 bases each). This CDR3 is built from 12 residues. V lost 8 bases and J 5 bases, leaving 15 bases between the germline ends. Germline V gene sequence: CDR1 SQVTM, CDR2 ANQGSEA. The CDR3 DNA sequence: TGCAGCCTGGGACGGTCTTGGGAGACCCAGTACTTC. Translating it yields CSLGRSWETQYF.

The V call is TRBV5-1, the J call TRBJ2-3; 8 positions agree with TRBD2. CDR3 length: 14 amino acids. V shed 7 bases, J shed 5 bases, and the junction held 9 bases outside the gene matches. The germline gives CDR1 SGHRS, CDR2 YFSETQ. The CDR3 is CASRAGGGEDTQYF. The CDR3, as DNA: TGCGCCAGCCGAGCCGGGGGGGGAGAAGATACGCAGTATTTT.

This chain links TRBV9 with TRBJ1-5; D not resolved. With 0 bases removed from V and 2 bases from J, the gap between germline ends came to 6 bases. This CDR3 contains 14 residues. Germline V gene lookup returns CDR1 SGDLS and CDR2 YYNGEE. This CDR3 is CASSVVRRNQPQHF. The CDR3 coding sequence is TGTGCCAGCAGCGTAGTACGTCGCAATCAGCCCCAGCATTTT.

This chain joins TRBV7-2 and TRBJ2-5, with 15 nucleotides matching TRBD2. This CDR3 region has 16 residues. CDR1 is SGHTA and CDR2 is FQGNSA in the germline V gene. Trimming cost V 6 bases and J 5 bases; bases outside gene matches: 7. Here the CDR3 DNA reads TGTGCCAGCAGTCGGGGACTAGCGGGGGGCCTGGAGACCCAGTACTTC. This codes for CASSRGLAGGLETQYF. The complete variable domain, with remaining parts taken from reference TRBV7-2 and TRBJ2-5, reads GAGVSQSPSNKVTEKGKDVELRCDPISGHTALYWYRQSLGQGLEFLIYFQGNSAPDKSGLPSDRFSAERTGGSVSTLTIQRTQQEDSAVYLCASSRGLAGGLETQYFGPGTRLLVL.

This chain connects TRBV29-1 to TRBJ2-3; D unresolved. V dropped 3 bases and J dropped 3 bases, with 7 bases sitting between them. Germline CDR1 and CDR2: SQVTM and ANQGSEA. CDR3 size: 12 residues. As DNA, the CDR3 is TGCAGCGTTGAGTACTTGACAGATACGCAGTATTTT. It yields the protein CSVEYLTDTQYF.

The genes are TRBV5-4 and TRBJ2-1, with D uncertain. The J call may be faulty, since TRBJ2-7 better matches the DNA end. The CDR3 has 11 residues. CDR1 SGHNT and CDR2 YYREEE come from the germline V gene (reference sequence). As DNA, the CDR3 is TGTGCCAGCAGCGGGTTGGGCGAGCAGTACTTC. Translating it yields CASSGLGEQYF.

This sequence joins TRBV9 and TRBJ2-1; 8 bases map to TRBD1. Trimming removed 4 bases from V and 6 bases from J; junction bases left unmatched: 9. The CDR3 consists of 15 residues. Germline-derived CDR1 and CDR2 are SGDLS and YYNGEE. The DNA for the CDR3 is TGTGCCAGCAGCTATGGACAGGGTAGACGCAATGAGCAGTTCTTC. Protein product: CASSYGQGRRNEQFF.